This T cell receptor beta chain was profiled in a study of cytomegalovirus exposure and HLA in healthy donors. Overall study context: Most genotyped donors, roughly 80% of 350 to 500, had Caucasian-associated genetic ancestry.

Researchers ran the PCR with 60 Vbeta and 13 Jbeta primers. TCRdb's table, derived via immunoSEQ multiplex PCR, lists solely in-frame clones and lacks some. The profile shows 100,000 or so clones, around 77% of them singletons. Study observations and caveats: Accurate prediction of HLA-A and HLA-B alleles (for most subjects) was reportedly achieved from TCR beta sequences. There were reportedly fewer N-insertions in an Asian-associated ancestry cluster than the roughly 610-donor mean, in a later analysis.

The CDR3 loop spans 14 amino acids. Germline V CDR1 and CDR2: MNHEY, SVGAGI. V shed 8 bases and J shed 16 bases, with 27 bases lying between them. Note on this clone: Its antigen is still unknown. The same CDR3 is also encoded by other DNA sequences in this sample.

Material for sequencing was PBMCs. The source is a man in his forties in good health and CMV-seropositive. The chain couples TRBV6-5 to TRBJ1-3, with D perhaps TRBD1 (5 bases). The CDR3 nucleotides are TGTGCCAGCTCCTCGGTCTTAGGACAAGGGGCTTGGTATTTT. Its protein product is CASSSVLGQGAWYF.